The clone carrying this T cell receptor (beta chain) was observed many times. This sample was taken from a study of metastatic and nonmetastatic thyroid tumors. This CDR3 comprises 14 residues. Germline CDR1 WSHSY, CDR2 SAAADI. V dropped 3 bases and J dropped 7 bases, with 16 bases sitting between them. TCRdb re-clonotyped the PCR reads via MiXCR. Of some 40,000 clones in the sample, under 20% were seen once. All patients were untreated before thyroid surgery. This clonotype was obtained from a female donor with papillary thyroid cancer or a benign thyroid nodule (not recorded which). Some clones in this sample may be carry-over from other donors' samples. The sequenced material came from tumor tissue. The V and J genes are TRBV10-2 and TRBJ2-7; no clear D. The CDR3 is CASSDWGSSWEQYF. The CDR3 DNA reads TGCGCCAGCAGTGACTGGGGATCGTCTTGGGAGCAGTACTTC.